This TCR beta chain was obtained from a study of tumor-infiltrating lymphocytes in primary liver carcinoma (dated by TCRdb to 2016 to 2017). In terms of the full investigation: Surgical resection was performed in China between 2015 and 2016 on about 5 patients with histopathologically diagnosed primary liver carcinoma. The five patients, three men and two women aged 30 to 69 years, had hepatocellular carcinoma (four) or combined HCC and intrahepatic cholangiocarcinoma (one). Tumors of the five patients were stage T1-T3 N0M0 with maximum diameters of roughly 4 to 11 cm. Roughly 3.5 to 7.5 million productive TCRbeta reads were obtained per sample, and no significant difference in read depth was found between tissue types. For each liver tumor, the study sampled five regions along with adjacent normal tissue and blood, and applied TCRbeta repertoire sequencing, expression microarrays and whole-exome sequencing. A total of approximately 35 specimens from 5 patients underwent TCRbeta repertoire sequencing, comprising 25 tumor regions, 5 adjacent noncancerous liver tissues and 5 peripheral blood samples. Technical replicate repertoires showed high reproducibility, with mean shared-clone rates roughly 0.87 and correlation coefficients above 0.95. Study-level results and caveats: Only the TCR beta chain was sequenced, which likely underestimates true repertoire diversity because unpaired alpha chains were not captured. Pairs of tumor regions showed greater repertoire overlap (mean approximately 35%) than tumor-adjacent pairs (roughly 17%) or tumor-blood pairs (around 15%), which is consistent with antigen-driven expansion. The study included only four or five patients, and the authors note findings should be validated in a larger study. Bulk unsorted samples precluded comparing CD4+ and CD8+ T cell repertoires. The top 250 clones made up a significantly larger repertoire fraction in tumors than in blood (p = 0.039).

From the cysteine through the phenylalanine, the CDR3 covers 16 amino acids. Left in the record is the CDR3 DNA by itself, 48 bases read in frame from the first base. V gives up 2 bases and J gives up 0 bases, and the segment between their germline ends measures 10 bases. CDR1 and CDR2 (LGHNT, FRNRAP) derive from the germline V gene. Of note for this clonotype: Its antigen remains undetermined. This may arise from a read error, as a much more abundant clone is one base away.

Blood RNA was extracted from unsorted whole blood with TRIzol reagent; germline DNA came from the DNeasy Blood & Tissue kit. Patients had chronic HBV infection and were treatment-naive at sampling. Before surgery, 4 to 5 milliliters of peripheral blood were collected into K2EDTA tubes. Using a constant-region primer and ProtoScript II reverse transcriptase, TCRbeta-specific cDNA was reverse-transcribed from roughly 460 ng total RNA. The TCRbeta libraries were prepared through three rounds of nested multiplex PCR following a slightly modified ARM-PCR procedure. The first two PCR rounds used multiplex TRBV1-TRBV30 forward primers with a Cbeta reverse primer, each for about 10 cycles. A final 25-cycle PCR with Deep VentR polymerase added sample barcodes and Illumina adapters. Before sequencing, amplicons of 200-500 bp were purified from gel using a QIAquick gel extraction kit. The TCRbeta amplicons were sequenced with 250-bp paired-end reads on an Illumina HiSeq 2500. The paper's processing steps were these. Reads were quality-trimmed with Trimmomatic v0.33, and paired reads were merged with FLASH v1.2.11 to recover full CDR3 sequences. V, D and J germline segments were assigned to the rearranged TCRbeta sequences by MiGEC v1.2.1b. Clonotype statistics and Shannon-Wiener diversity indices were computed with VDJtools v1.0.0. To cut down on sampling bias, every analysis after diversity analysis relied on just the 250 most abundant clonotypes from each sample. TCRdb cleaned the public reads at Q25 with fastp, built clones with MiXCR and kept in-frame beta chains. All rows with the same CDR3 protein become a single entry with the most common DNA and genes. The V and J calls were not made by the authors but by TCRdb's processing. The sample records approximately 320,000 distinct CDR3 sequences, 50% to 60% of which are singletons. The biggest ten clones account for 17% of the sample.

This sequence was found in a woman aged 25 to 45 with primary liver carcinoma and hepatitis B virus infection. The rearranged segments are TRBV12-5 and TRBJ2-2; the D gene cannot be named for sure. The sample consisted of peripheral blood. The CDR3 protein is CASGLPGPANTGELFF. The bases are TGTGCTAGTGGTTTGCCGGGTCCCGCGAACACCGGGGAGCTGTTTTTT.